This T cell receptor (beta chain) was captured in a study of persistence of HIV-infected CD4 T cells. Study at large: Donors were ART-treated; their CMV- and Gag-responding CD4+ T cells were isolated.

This clone was recorded once. As yet, its antigen is unknown. The CDR3 contains 16 residues. Germline loops: CDR1 DFQATT, CDR2 SNEGSKA (reference sequence). V was shortened by 3 bases and J by 6 bases, with 21 bases between the two germline ends. The immunoSEQ assay was version 4, run in survey mode. Sequenced by immunoSEQ multiplex PCR; TCRdb stores in-frame clones only, minus some. The table lists about 64,000 clones, 65% to 75% of them singletons, with approximately 1.7% in the top ten. Overlapping HIV-1 Gag 15-mer peptides at about 1 ug per peptide per mL were used. Memory cells lacking CD40L and CD69 with high CD45RO were sorted.

The sequence came from an adult man with HIV who was CMV-seropositive. The sample was CD4+ T cells sorted from PBMCs after approximately 19-hour stimulation, taken from a patient who received antiretroviral therapy. The gene calls are TRBV20-1 and TRBJ2-1; a weak D match, TRBD1 (5 bases). The DNA for the CDR3 is TGCAGTGCTAGTTATGAAGGGAATCTTAGGGGCAATGAGCAGTTCTTC. It is translated as CSASYEGNLRGNEQFF.